Listed below are T cell receptor beta chains from one sample, sequenced in a study of T cells in Graves' hyperthyroidism and ophthalmopathy. TCRdb ran MiXCR on the multiplex PCR reads and lists one entry per CDR3 protein. The repertoire includes around 270,000 distinct CDR3 sequences, 15% to 20% of them detected once, and 39% sits in the top ten. Material for sequencing was blood. The receptors were gathered from a man over 45 with Graves' ophthalmopathy. The CDR3 runs from the conserved cysteine through the conserved F or W.

V gene: TRBV20-1
CDR3 protein: CSARVAREFGNEQFF

V gene: TRBV4-1
CDR3 protein: CASSQDRGGYEQYF

V gene: TRBV6-1
CDR3 protein: CASSHDSRRSYEQYF

V gene: TRBV12-3/TRBV12-4
CDR3 protein: CASSLASGIHEQFF

V gene: TRBV3-1
CDR3 protein: CASSRTSGTTGTDTQYF

V gene: TRBV28
CDR3 protein: CASSGRVRTDTEASF

V gene: TRBV2
CDR3 protein: CASSIRTGSPEKLFF

V gene: TRBV28
CDR3 protein: CASSLTPGLAYEQYF

V gene: TRBV30
CDR3 protein: CAWDRDRGRNQAFF

V gene: TRBV27
CDR3 protein: CASGLLGSGYEQYF

V gene: TRBV12-3/TRBV12-4
CDR3 protein: CASSLFGQGTYEQYF

V gene: TRBV27
CDR3 protein: CASSLFSGRVKQYF

V gene: TRBV9
CDR3 protein: CASSEGGRWDEKLFF

V gene: TRBV20-1
CDR3 protein: CSASPRGYGYTF

V gene: TRBV5-5
CDR3 protein: CASSFELGAGETQYF

V gene: TRBV6-1
CDR3 protein: CASRADRNSYEQYF

V gene: TRBV7-3
CDR3 protein: CASSPGGGEGQETQYF